This TCR beta chain was captured by sequencing in a study of T cell responses to AZD1222 COVID-19 vaccine. Study-level information: Second-dose intervals of approximately 4 or approximately 12 weeks were pooled. Regarding the study as a whole: Nearly half of spike-specific TCRs reportedly target unmutated variant regions. AZD1222 recipients seropositive at baseline numbered only six. Following two doses of AZD1222, Spike-specific TCR breadth and depth rose.

Profiling relied on immunoSEQ multiplex PCR, and the TCRdb table lists in-frame clones only, not all of them. The table shows roughly 97,000 clones, with about nine tenths occurring only once. Details on this clone: Its antigen is currently unknown.

CDR1 is MNHEY, CDR2 SVGAGI, per germline. Between the trimmed V and J ends, which lost 8 bases and 8 bases, there was a span of 18 bases. The CDR3 covers 14 residues. The sample consisted of peripheral blood, taken on day 0 of AZD1222 vaccination. The TCR originated in an adult in good health. The J gene is TRBJ1-4, the V gene TRBV6-5, with D unclear. CDR3 residues: CASDPTGWGEKLFF. The CDR3 DNA reads TGTGCCAGCGATCCTACCGGGTGGGGAGAAAAACTGTTTTTT.